This entry is about one T cell receptor beta chain. This CDR3 contains 16 residues. The V end was cut by 3 bases, the J end by 6 bases, with 18 bases between. The germline CDR1 and CDR2 sequences are SGDLS and YYNGEE. This entry comes from a study of blood T cell repertoires in COVID-19. Methods used by the authors: Amplifying reference gene primers gave estimates of nucleated cell counts. Profiling relied on immunoSEQ multiplex PCR, and the TCRdb table lists in-frame clones only, not all of them. V and J calls and clone size are as listed in that table; D and trimming were resolved from the DNA. The table records fewer than 250,000 clones, roughly 84% of them present only once.

Input material: PBMCs or T cells enriched from blood (not recorded which). The V call is TRBV9, the J call TRBJ2-2; possibly TRBD2 for D (6 bases). The sequence came from a woman in her 30s who had been exposed to COVID-19. The CDR3 sequence is CASSGAPRLVSGELFF. CDR3 nucleotide sequence: TGTGCCAGCAGCGGAGCCCCGCGACTAGTTTCCGGGGAGCTGTTTTTT.